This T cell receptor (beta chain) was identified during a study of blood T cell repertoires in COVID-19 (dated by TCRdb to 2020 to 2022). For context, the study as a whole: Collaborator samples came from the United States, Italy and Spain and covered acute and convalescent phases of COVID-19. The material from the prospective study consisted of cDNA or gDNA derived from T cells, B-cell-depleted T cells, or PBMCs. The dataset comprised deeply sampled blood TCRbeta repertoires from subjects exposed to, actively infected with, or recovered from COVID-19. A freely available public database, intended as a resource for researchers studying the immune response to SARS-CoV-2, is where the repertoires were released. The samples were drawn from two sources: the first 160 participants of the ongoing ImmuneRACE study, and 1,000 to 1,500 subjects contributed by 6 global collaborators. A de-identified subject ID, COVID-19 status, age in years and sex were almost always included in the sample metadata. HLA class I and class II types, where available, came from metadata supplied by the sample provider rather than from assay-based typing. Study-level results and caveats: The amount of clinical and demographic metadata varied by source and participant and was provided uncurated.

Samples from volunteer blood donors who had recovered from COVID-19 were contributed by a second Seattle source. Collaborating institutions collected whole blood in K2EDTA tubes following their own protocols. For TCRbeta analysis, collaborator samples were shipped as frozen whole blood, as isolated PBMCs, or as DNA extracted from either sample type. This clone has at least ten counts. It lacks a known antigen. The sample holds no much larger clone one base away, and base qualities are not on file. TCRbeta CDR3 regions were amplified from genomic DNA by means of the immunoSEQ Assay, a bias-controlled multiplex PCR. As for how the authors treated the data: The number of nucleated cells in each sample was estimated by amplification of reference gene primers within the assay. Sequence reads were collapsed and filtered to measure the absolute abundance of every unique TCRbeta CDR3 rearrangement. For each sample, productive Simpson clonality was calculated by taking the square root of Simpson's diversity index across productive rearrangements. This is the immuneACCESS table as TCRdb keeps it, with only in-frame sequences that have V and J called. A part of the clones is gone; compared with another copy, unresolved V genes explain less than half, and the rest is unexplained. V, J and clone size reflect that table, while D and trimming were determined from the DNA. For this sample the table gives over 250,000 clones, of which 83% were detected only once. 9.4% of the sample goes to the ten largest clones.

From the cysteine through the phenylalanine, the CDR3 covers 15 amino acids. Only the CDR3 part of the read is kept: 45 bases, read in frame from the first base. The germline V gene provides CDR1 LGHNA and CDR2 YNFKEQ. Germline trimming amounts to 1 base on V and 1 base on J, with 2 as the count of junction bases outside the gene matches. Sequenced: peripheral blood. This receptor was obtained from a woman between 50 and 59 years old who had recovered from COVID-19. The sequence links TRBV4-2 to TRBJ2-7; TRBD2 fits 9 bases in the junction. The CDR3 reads CASSQGLADSYEQYF. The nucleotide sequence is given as TGTGCCAGCAGCCAAGGACTAGCGGATTCCTACGAGCAGTACTTC.